This T cell receptor beta chain was observed in a study of metastatic and nonmetastatic thyroid tumors. Study information: Both malignant and benign thyroid patients supplied peripheral blood and tumor or nodule tissue samples, across which the repertoires of these patients were then compared.

Germline-derived CDR1 and CDR2 are LGHNA and YNFKEQ. V shed 0 bases and J shed 8 bases, with 14 bases lying between them. CDR3 length equals 15 residues. Prior to thyroid surgery, none of the patients had received any treatment. Study-wide results and caveats: Reported TCR beta diversity, measured in blood and tumor, was significantly higher for malignant thyroid tumors than for benign nodules.

This clone appeared many times. Its antigen is unidentified. In the authors' methods: What underpinned the distant-metastasis classifier for papillary thyroid cancer was the set of CDR3 differences across clinicopathological groups. TCRdb re-clonotyped the PCR reads through MiXCR. The V and J calls were not made by the authors but by TCRdb's processing. The repertoire holds fewer than 30,000 clones, 20% to 25% seen once, with approximately 30% in the top ten. The TCR comes from a male donor with papillary thyroid cancer or a benign thyroid nodule (not recorded which). Some clones in this sample may be carry-over from other donors' samples. This chain joins TRBV4-2 and TRBJ2-1, with D tentatively TRBD1 or TRBD2 (5 bases each). Input material: blood. The CDR3 loop is CASSQDRGRADEQFF. The CDR3 DNA reads TGTGCCAGCAGCCAAGATCGGGGCCGGGCAGATGAGCAGTTCTTC.